Sequencing of this T cell receptor (beta chain) was carried out in a study of blood T cell repertoires in COVID-19. Study as a whole: Acute and convalescent COVID-19 specimens originated in the United States, Italy and Spain.

Study processing details: The authors estimated nucleated cell counts from reference gene primer amplification. Assay used: immunoSEQ multiplex PCR; TCRdb lists only in-frame clones, some missing. The V and J calls and clone size are taken from that table; D and trimming were inferred from the DNA. This sample has approximately 130,000 clones; around 77% occur once, and the top ten carry approximately 11%. Germline V gene data show CDR1 as LNHDA and CDR2 as SQIVND (reference sequence). The CDR3 spans 14 residues. J was trimmed by 7 bases and V by 2 bases; bases with no gene match: 5. This clone was seen more than once but under ten times.

Sequencing was done on a sample of peripheral blood. V usage is TRBV19 and J usage is TRBJ2-1; 7 positions agree with TRBD1. The clonotype was recovered from a human donor in a cohort sampled during active COVID-19. The DNA for the CDR3 is TGTGCCAGTAGTATACCCTACAGGGGTAATGAGCAGTTCTTC. This gives the protein CASSIPYRGNEQFF.